This TCR beta chain was identified in a study of CD8+ T cells in alopecia areata. Isolated RNA was reverse transcribed into cDNA used as the sequencing template. Here immunoSEQ multiplex PCR was the method, and the copy in TCRdb shows in-frame clones only, minus some. Altogether 200,000 or so clones are present, more than 30% being singletons, with the ten largest covering roughly 0.45%. The sample's treatment: oral pan-JAK inhibitor, 5-10 mg twice daily. Germline CDR1 SGHTS, CDR2 YDEGEE. Between the trimmed V and J ends, which lost 2 bases and 0 bases, there was a span of 9 bases. The CDR3 spans 15 residues.

The chain has TRBV5-8 and TRBJ1-5; D is undetermined. The clonotype comes from a human donor with alopecia areata. The sample in question was CD4+ T cells sorted from blood, obtained around week 30, from a patient treated with tofacitinib. CDR3 amino acids: CASSFGVLSNQPQHF. The CDR3 DNA follows: TGTGCCAGCAGCTTCGGCGTTCTTAGCAATCAGCCCCAGCATTTT.